Given below is one T cell receptor (beta chain) in context. This record belongs to a study of blood T cell repertoires in COVID-19. Study at large: COVID-19 samples, acute and convalescent, were from the United States, Italy and Spain.

Libraries were prepared by immunoSEQ multiplex PCR; TCRdb keeps only in-frame clonotypes and omits some of them. The sample lists fewer than 350,000 clones; 81% were seen once. CDR3 length: 14 residues. Germline CDR1 MNHEY, CDR2 SMNVEV (reference sequence). J was trimmed by 4 bases and V by 5 bases; bases with no gene match: 7. The origin of this receptor is a woman aged 55-69 years with active or convalescent COVID-19. J is TRBJ2-5 and V is TRBV27; the match to TRBD1 covers 7 bases. Sequenced material: peripheral blood. DNA for the CDR3: TGTGCCAGCAGTAAGAGGGCAGGGGGAGAGACCCAGTACTTC. Its translation is CASSKRAGGETQYF.